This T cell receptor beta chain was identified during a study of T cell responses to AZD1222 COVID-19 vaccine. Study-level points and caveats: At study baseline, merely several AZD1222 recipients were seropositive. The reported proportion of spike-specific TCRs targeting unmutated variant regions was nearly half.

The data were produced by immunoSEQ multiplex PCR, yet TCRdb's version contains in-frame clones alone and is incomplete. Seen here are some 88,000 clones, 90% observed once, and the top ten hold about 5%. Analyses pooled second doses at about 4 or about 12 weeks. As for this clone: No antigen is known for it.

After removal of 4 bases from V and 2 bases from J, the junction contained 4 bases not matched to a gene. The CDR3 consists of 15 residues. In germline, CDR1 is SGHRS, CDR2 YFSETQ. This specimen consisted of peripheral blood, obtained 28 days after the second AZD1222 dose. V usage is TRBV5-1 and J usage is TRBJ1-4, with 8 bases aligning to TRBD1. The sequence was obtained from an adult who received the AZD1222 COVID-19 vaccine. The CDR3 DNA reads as TGCGCCAGCAGCGCCAGGACAGGGACTAATGAAAAACTGTTTTTT. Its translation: CASSARTGTNEKLFF.